This TCR beta chain was profiled in a study of cytomegalovirus exposure and HLA in healthy donors. Whole-study context: T cells numbering about 179 million yielded approximately 120 million unique TCR beta sequences in an earlier analysis. Notes on the study in general: Follow-up analysis found HLA locus-dependent TCR association rates, highest for DRB1 and lowest for HLA-C. 164 TCR beta chains were listed as cytomegalovirus-associated.

The PCR made use of 60 Vbeta and 13 Jbeta primers. Data came from immunoSEQ multiplex PCR; TCRdb stores just in-frame clones and leaves some out. This table holds about 150,000 clones. When sampled, the donors appeared nominally healthy, though they likely had unrecorded immune exposures. Comments on this clone: The antigen is unknown.

Germline trimming cut 6 bases from V and 7 bases from J; bases unmatched to any gene: 7. This CDR3 spans 14 amino acids. From germline, CDR1 is SNHLY and CDR2 FYNNEI. The chain is built from TRBV2 and TRBJ2-2; 8 nucleotides match TRBD1. The receptor was derived from a man younger than 40 in good health and CMV-seronegative. Sequencing input: PBMCs. CDR3 sequence reads: CASRETGVDGELFF. The CDR3 nucleotides read TGTGCCAGCAGGGAGACAGGGGTGGACGGGGAGCTGTTTTTT.